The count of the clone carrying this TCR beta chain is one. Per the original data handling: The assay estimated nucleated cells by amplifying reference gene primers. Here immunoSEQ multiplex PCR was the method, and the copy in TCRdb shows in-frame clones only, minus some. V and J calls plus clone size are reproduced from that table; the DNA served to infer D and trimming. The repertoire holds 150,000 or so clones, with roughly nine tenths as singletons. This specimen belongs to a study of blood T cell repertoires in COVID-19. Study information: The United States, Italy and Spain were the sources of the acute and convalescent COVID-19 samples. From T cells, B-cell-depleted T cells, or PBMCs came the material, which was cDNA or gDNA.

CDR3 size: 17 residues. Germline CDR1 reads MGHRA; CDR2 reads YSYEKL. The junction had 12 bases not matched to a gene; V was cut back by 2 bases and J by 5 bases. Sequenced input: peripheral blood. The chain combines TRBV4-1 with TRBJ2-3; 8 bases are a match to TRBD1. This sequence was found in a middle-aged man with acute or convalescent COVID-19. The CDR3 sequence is CASSQPWTGMARDTQYF. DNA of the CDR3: TGCGCCAGCAGCCAACCGTGGACAGGGATGGCACGAGATACGCAGTATTTT.